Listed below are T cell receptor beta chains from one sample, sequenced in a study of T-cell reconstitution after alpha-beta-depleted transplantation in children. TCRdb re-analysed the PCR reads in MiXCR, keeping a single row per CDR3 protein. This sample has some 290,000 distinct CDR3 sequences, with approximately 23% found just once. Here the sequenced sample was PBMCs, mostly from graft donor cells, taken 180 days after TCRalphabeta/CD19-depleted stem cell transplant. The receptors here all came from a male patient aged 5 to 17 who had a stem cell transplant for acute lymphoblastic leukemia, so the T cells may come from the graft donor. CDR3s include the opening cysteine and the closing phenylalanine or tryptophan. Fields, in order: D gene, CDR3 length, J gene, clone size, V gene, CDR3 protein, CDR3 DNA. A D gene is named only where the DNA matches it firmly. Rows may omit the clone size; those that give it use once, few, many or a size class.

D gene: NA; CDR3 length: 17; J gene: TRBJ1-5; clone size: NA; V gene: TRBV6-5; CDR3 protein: CASSYFAGANSNQPQHF; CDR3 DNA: TGTGCCAGCAGTTACTTTGCAGGGGCGAATAGCAATCAGCCCCAGCATTTT
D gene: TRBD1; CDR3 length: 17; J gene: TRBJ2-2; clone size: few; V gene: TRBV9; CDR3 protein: CASSSGTGYTNTGELFF; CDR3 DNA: TGTGCCAGCAGCTCGGGGACAGGGTATACGAACACCGGGGAGCTGTTTTTT
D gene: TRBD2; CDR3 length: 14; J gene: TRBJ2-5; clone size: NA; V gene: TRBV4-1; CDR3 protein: CASSPREGPGTQYF; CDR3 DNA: TGCGCCAGCAGCCCCCGGGAGGGGCCGGGGACCCAGTACTTC
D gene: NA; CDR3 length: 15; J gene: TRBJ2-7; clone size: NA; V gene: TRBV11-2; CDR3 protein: CASSLSTSIPYEQYF; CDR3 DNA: TGTGCCAGCAGCTTAAGCACTAGCATACCCTACGAGCAGTACTTC
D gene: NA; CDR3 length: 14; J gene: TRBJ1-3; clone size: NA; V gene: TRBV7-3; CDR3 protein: CASSPRHSGGSLYF; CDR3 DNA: TGTGCCAGCAGCCCCAGACATAGTGGGGGCAGTTTGTATTTT
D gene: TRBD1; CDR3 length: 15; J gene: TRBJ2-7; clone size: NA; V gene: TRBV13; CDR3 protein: CASSRRTGGRYEQYF; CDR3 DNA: TGTGCCAGCAGCCGCCGGACAGGGGGCCGCTACGAGCAGTACTTC
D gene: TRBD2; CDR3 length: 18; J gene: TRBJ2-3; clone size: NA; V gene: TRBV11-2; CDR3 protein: CASSLQPWDSGNTDTQYF; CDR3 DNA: TGTGCCAGCAGCTTACAGCCCTGGGATAGCGGGAACACAGATACGCAGTATTTT
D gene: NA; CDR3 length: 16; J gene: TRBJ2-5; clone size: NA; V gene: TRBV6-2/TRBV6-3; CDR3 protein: CASSYPQGTSQETQYF; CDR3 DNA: TGTGCCAGCAGTTACCCGCAGGGGACGTCACAAGAGACCCAGTACTTC
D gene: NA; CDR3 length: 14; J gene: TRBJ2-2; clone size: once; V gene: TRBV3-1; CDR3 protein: CASSQVRRDGELFF; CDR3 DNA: TGTGCCAGCAGCCAAGTTAGGCGAGACGGGGAGCTGTTTTTT
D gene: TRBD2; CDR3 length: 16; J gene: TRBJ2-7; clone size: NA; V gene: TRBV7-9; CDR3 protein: CASSLVDRGSGSEQYF; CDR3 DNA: TGTGCCAGCAGCTTAGTCGATCGTGGTAGCGGGAGCGAGCAGTACTTC
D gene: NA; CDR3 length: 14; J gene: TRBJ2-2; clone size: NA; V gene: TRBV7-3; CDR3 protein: CASSEWANTGELFF; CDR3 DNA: TGTGCCAGCAGTGAATGGGCGAACACCGGGGAGCTGTTTTTT
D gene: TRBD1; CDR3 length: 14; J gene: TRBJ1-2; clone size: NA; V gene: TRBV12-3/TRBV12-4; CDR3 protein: CASSLTGGGNGYTF; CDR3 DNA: TGTGCCAGCAGTTTAACAGGGGGCGGGAATGGCTACACCTTC
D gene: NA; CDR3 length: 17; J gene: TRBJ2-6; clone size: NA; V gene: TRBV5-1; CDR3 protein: CASSLAGSTSGANVLTF; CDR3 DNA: TGCGCCAGCAGCTTGGCCGGCAGTACCTCTGGGGCCAACGTCCTGACTTTC
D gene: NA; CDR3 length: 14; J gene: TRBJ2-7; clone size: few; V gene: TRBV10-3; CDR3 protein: CAIRRFEADYEQYF; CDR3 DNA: TGTGCCATCAGAAGGTTCGAGGCGGATTACGAGCAGTACTTC
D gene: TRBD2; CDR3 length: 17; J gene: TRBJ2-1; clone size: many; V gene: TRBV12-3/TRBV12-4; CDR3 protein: CASSPWGRAGTYNEQFF; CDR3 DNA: TGTGCCAGCAGCCCCTGGGGTAGAGCGGGGACCTACAATGAGCAGTTCTTC
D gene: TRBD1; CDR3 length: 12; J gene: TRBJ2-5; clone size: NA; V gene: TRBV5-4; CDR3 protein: CASSLGQGAVDF; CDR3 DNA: TGTGCCAGCAGCCTCGGACAGGGGGCGGTAGACTTC
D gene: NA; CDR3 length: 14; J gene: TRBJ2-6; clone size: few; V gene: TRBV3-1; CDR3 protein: CASSQTSGANVLTF; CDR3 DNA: TGTGCCAGCAGCCAGACTTCTGGGGCCAACGTCCTGACTTTC
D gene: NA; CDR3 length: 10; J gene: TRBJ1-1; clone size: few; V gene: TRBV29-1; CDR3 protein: CSGGTTEAFF; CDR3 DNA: TGCAGCGGCGGGACCACTGAAGCTTTCTTT
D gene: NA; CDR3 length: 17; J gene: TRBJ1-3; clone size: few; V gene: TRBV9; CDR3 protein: CASSQNVGATSGNTIYF; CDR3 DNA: TGTGCCAGCAGCCAAAACGTTGGGGCAACTTCTGGAAACACCATATATTTT
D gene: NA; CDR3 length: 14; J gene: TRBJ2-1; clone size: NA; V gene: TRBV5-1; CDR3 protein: CASSLALAYNEQFF; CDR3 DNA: TGCGCCAGCAGCTTGGCATTAGCCTACAATGAGCAGTTCTTC
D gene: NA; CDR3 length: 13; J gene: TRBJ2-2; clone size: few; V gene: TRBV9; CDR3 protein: CASSVVGSGELFF; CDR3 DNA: TGTGCCAGCAGCGTAGTGGGATCTGGGGAGCTGTTTTTT
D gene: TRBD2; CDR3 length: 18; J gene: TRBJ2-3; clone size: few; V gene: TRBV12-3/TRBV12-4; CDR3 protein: CASSFRLAGGVGTDTQYF; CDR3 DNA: TGTGCCAGCAGTTTCAGACTAGCGGGAGGTGTCGGCACAGATACGCAGTATTTT
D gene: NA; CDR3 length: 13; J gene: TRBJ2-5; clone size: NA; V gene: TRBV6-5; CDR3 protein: CASSLTVWETQYF; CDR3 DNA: TGTGCCAGCAGTTTGACAGTTTGGGAGACCCAGTACTTC
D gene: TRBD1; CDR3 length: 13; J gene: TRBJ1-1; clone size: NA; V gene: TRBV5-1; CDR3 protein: CASRVPGGTEAFF; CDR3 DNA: TGCGCCAGCCGAGTACCAGGGGGCACTGAAGCTTTCTTT
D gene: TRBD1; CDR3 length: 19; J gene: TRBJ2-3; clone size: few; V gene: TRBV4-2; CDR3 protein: CASSQVFGQAIWGSDTQYF; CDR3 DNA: TGTGCCAGCAGCCAAGTCTTCGGACAGGCAATTTGGGGGTCAGATACGCAGTATTTT
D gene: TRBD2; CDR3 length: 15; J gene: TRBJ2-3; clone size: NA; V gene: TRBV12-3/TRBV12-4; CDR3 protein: CASKGLGTSVDTQYF; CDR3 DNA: TGTGCCAGCAAGGGTCTGGGGACTAGCGTGGATACGCAGTATTTT
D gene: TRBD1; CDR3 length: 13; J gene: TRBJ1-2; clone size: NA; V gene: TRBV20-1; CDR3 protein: CSGKIWDRAVYTF; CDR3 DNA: TGCAGTGGGAAGATTTGGGACAGGGCGGTATACACCTTC
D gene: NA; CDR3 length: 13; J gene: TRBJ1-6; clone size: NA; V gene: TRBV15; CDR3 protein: CATAGRLNSPLHF; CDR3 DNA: TGTGCCACGGCGGGACGGCTTAATTCACCCCTCCACTTT
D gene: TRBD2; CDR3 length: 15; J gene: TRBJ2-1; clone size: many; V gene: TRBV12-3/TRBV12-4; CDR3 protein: CASSPWTSGINEQFF; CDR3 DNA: TGTGCCAGCAGTCCTTGGACTAGCGGGATAAATGAGCAGTTCTTC
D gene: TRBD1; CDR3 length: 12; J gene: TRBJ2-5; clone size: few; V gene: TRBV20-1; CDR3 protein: CSAPDRGETQYF; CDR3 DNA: TGCAGTGCACCCGACAGGGGAGAGACCCAGTACTTC
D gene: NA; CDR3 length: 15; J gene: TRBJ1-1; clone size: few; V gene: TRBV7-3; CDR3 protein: CASRPRGGPNTEAFF; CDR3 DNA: TGTGCCAGCAGGCCGCGTGGGGGACCGAACACTGAAGCTTTCTTT